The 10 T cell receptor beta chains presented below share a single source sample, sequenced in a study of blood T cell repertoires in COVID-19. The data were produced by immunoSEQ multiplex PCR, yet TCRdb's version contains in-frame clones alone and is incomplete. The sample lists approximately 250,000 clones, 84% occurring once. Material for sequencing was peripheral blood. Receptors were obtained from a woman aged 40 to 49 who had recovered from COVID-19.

CDR3 DNA sequence: TGTGCCAGCAGCCCGGGATCGCGGGCCTCCTACAATGAGCAGTTCTTC. The encoded protein is CASSPGSRASYNEQFF. This chain links TRBV7-9 with TRBJ2-1; D possibly corresponds to TRBD2 (5 bases). CDR1 and CDR2 (germline): SEHNR, FQNEAQ (reference sequence). This CDR3 is 16 amino acids long. V lost 5 bases and J lost 0, with 14 bases in between.

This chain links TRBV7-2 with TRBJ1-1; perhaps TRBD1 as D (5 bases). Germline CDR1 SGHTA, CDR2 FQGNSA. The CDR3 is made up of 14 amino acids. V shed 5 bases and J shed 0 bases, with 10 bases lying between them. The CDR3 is CASSPRAMNTEAFF. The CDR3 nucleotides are TGTGCCAGCAGCCCCAGGGCCATGAACACTGAAGCTTTCTTT. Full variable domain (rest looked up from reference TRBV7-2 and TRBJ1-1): GAGVSQSPSNKVTEKGKDVELRCDPISGHTALYWYRQSLGQGLEFLIYFQGNSAPDKSGLPSDRFSAERTGGSVSTLTIQRTQQEDSAVYLCASSPRAMNTEAFFGQGTRLTVV.

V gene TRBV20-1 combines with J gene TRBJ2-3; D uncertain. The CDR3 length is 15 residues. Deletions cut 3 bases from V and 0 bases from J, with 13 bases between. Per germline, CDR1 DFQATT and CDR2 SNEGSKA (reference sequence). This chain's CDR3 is CSASIGFTSTDTQYF. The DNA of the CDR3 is TGCAGTGCTAGTATCGGGTTTACTAGCACAGATACGCAGTATTTT.

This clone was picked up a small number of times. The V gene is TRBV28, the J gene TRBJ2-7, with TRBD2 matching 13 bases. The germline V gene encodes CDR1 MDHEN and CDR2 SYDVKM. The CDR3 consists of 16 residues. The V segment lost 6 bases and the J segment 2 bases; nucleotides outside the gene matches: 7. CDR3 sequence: CASSSGLAGEAYEQYF. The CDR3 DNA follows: TGTGCCAGCAGCTCAGGACTAGCGGGGGAAGCCTACGAGCAGTACTTC.

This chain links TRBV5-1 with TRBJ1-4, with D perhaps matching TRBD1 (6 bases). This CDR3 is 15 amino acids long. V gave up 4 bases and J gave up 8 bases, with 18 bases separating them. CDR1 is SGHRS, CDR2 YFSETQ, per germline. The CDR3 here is CASSLNTGIREKLFF. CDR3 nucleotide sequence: TGCGCCAGCAGCCTCAATACAGGGATACGGGAAAAACTGTTTTTT.

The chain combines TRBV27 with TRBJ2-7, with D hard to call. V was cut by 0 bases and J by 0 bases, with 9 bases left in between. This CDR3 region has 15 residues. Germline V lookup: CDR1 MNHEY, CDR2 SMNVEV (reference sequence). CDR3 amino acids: CASSLSITVSYEQYF. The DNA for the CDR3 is TGTGCCAGCAGTTTATCGATAACAGTCTCCTACGAGCAGTACTTC.

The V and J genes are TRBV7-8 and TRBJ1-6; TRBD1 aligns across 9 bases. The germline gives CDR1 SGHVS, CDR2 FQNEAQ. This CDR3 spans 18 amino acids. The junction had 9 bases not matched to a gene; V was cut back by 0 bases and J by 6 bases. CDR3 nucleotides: TGTGCCAGCAGCTTAGCCGGGGGTTGGGGACAGGGTAATTCACCCCTCCACTTT. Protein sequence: CASSLAGGWGQGNSPLHF.

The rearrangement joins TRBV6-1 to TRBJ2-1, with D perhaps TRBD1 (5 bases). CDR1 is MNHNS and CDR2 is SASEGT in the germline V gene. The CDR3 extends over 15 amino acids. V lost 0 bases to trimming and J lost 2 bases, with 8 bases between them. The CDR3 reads CASSEAPQAYNEQFF. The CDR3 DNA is TGTGCCAGCAGTGAAGCGCCACAGGCCTACAATGAGCAGTTCTTC.

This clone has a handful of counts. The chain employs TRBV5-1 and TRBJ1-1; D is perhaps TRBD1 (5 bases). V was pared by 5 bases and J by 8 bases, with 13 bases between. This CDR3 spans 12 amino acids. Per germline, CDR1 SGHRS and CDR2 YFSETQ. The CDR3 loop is CASSRGLQEAFF. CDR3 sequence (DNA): TGCGCCAGCAGTAGGGGATTACAGGAAGCTTTCTTT.

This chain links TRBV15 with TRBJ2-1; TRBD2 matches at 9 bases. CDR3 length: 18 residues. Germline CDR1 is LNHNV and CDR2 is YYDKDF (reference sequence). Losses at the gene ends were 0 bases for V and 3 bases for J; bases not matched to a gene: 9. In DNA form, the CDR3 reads TGTGCCACCAGCAGAGATCGTCGGCGGGGGGGCCTCTACAATGAGCAGTTCTTC. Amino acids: CATSRDRRRGGLYNEQFF.